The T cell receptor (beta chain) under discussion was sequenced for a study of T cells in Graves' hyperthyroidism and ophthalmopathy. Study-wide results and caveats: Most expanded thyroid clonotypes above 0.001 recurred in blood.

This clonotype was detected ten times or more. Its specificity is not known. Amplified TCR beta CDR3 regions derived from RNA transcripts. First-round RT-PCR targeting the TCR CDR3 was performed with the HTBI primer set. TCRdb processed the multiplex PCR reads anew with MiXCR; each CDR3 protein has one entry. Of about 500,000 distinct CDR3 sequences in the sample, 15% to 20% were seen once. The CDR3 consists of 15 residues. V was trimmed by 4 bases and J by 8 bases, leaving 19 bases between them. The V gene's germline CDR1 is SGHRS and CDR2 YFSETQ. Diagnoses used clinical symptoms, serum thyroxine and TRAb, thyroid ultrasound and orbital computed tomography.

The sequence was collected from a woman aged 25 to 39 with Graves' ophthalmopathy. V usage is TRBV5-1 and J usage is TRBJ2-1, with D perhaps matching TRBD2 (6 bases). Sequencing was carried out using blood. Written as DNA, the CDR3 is TGCGCCAGCAGCCCAACCGGAGGGGACTGGGATGAGCAGTTCTTC. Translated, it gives CASSPTGGDWDEQFF.